This TCR beta chain was identified in a study of T cell responses to AZD1222 COVID-19 vaccine. Data came from immunoSEQ multiplex PCR; TCRdb stores just in-frame clones and leaves some out. This table holds 150,000 to 200,000 clones, 90% found once. Worth noting for this clone: Its antigen is undetermined.

Study results and limitations: Reportedly, nearly half of unique spike TCRs recognized epitopes outside B.1.351/B.1.1.7 mutations.

This CDR3 contains 17 residues. Germline lookup yields CDR1 SGHRS and CDR2 YFSETQ. The trim removed 0 bases at V and 6 bases at J, leaving 12 bases unmatched. This chain connects TRBV5-1 to TRBJ2-7, with 10 bases matching TRBD2. The sequenced sample was peripheral blood, obtained on day 0 of AZD1222 vaccination. The source is an adult in good health. The CDR3 bases are TGCGCCAGCAGCTTGGGAATCCCTAGCGGGGGAACCTCCGAGCAGTACTTC. Amino acids: CASSLGIPSGGTSEQYF.